This TCR beta chain was profiled in a study of response to subunit inactivated influenza vaccine. The table lists this clonotype with many counts. TCRdb itself ran the RT-PCR reads through MiXCR, one entry per CDR3 protein. The top ten clones hold roughly 2.8% of a sample with about 540,000 distinct CDR3 sequences, around 21% of them seen once. J gave up 5 bases and V 5 bases, and 12 bases lay outside the gene matches. Germline V lookup: CDR1 SQVTM, CDR2 ANQGSEA. The CDR3 consists of 16 residues. The same sample was also studied in work on T cells expressing NK-cell markers. That study adds: 5'RACE template switching with UMIs generated TCR beta cDNA. The study drew TCR beta repertoires from sorted CD3+CD56+NKG2C+, CD3+CD56+NKG2C- and CD3+CD56-NKG2C+ T cells.

This chain connects TRBV29-1 to TRBJ2-1, with 10 bases lining up with TRBD2. The specimen comprised CD4+ T cells sorted from PBMCs, sampled 12 days after vaccination. This clonotype originated in a man between 50 and 59 years old who received an inactivated influenza vaccine. The CDR3 region is CSVSGTSAHTHNEQFF. The CDR3 nucleotides are TGCAGCGTTTCCGGGACTAGCGCCCATACCCACAATGAGCAGTTCTTC.